The present TCR beta chain was sequenced within a study of cytomegalovirus exposure and HLA in healthy donors. Across the study: According to later analysis, the same platform produced the approximately 120 validation and under 700 first-cohort repertoires. Findings and limits, study-wide: The authors enumerated over 150 TCR beta chains as linked to cytomegalovirus. High specificity and sensitivity for cytomegalovirus status were reported for the classifier.

The study drew the donors from its roughly 110-subject validation cohort, separate from the approximately 700-subject first cohort. Points on this clone: The antigen is not known.

CDR1 and CDR2 from the germline V gene are SGHNT and YENEEA. The CDR3 runs 17 residues. Germline trimming cut 5 bases from V and 0 bases from J; bases unmatched to any gene: 12. Clones were read by immunoSEQ multiplex PCR, and TCRdb kept only the in-frame ones, dropping some. The sample shows under 200,000 clones, roughly 89% of them seen only once. V and J are TRBV11-3 and TRBJ2-7; 8 bases match TRBD1. The clonotype originates from a woman younger than 30 in good health and CMV-seropositive. Source material: PBMCs. CDR3 DNA: TGTGCCAGCAGCCGCGGACAGGGAAAGACACGCTCCTACGAGCAGTACTTC. This codes for CASSRGQGKTRSYEQYF.